The clone carrying this T cell receptor (beta chain) was picked up one time. The antigen is undetermined. This record belongs to a study of T cell repertoires in cytomegalovirus infection. The V end was cut by 4 bases, the J end by 2 bases, with 11 bases between. Germline values: CDR1 LNHDA, CDR2 SQIVND (reference sequence). The CDR3 runs 14 residues. From the reads, TCRdb called clonotypes with MiXCR, one entry per CDR3 protein. The repertoire consists of approximately 150,000 distinct CDR3 sequences, with about a fifth occurring once and the leading ten covering roughly 25%. This sample comprised CD8+ T cells from cultured PBMCs, obtained from culture after CMV antigen stimulation. The TCR originated in a human donor in good health (CMV status not recorded). Some clones in this sample may be carry-over from other donors' samples. The chain recombines TRBV19 with TRBJ1-1, with D possibly matching TRBD1 (5 bases). CDR3 in amino acids: CASSTVGGNTEAFF. For the CDR3, the DNA is TGTGCCAGTAGTACGGTCGGGGGTAACACTGAAGCTTTCTTT.